A single sample is the source of the 12 T cell receptor beta chains below, sequenced in a study of molecular identifiers for immune sequencing clone quantification. TCRdb reprocessed the PCR reads via MiXCR and lists one record per CDR3 protein. The sample contains about 100,000 distinct CDR3 sequences, around 20% of which appear only once. Sequenced material: naive CD8+ T cells from blood, with Jurkat cell RNA spiked in. The subset: FACS-sorted CD8+CD4-CCR7+CD45RA+ naive T cells. These receptors were taken from a human donor in good health. Some libraries in this study had Jurkat cell RNA spiked in.

Details on this clonotype: Since a much larger clone is just one base distant, this may be a read error. The chain couples TRBV7-2 to TRBJ2-1; perhaps TRBD2 as D (6 bases). The germline V gene encodes CDR1 SGHTA and CDR2 FQGNSA. Between the trimmed V and J ends, which lost 5 bases and 7 bases, there was a span of 18 bases. The CDR3 length is 15 residues. CDR3 sequence: CASSHGTGGINEQFF. Here the CDR3 DNA reads TGTGCCAGCAGCCACGGGACTGGCGGGATTAATGAGCAGTTCTTC. The whole variable domain, filled in from reference TRBV7-2 and TRBJ2-1, reads GAGVSQSPSNKVTEKGKDVELRCDPISGHTALYWYRQSLGQGLEFLIYFQGNSAPDKSGLPSDRFSAERTGGSVSTLTIQRTQQEDSAVYLCASSHGTGGINEQFFGPGTRLTVL.

As regards this clonotype: A read error may be the cause here, since a much bigger clone is one base away. The J gene is TRBJ1-2, the V gene TRBV9; D is unclear. Germline-derived CDR1 and CDR2 are SGDLS and YYNGEE. The CDR3 totals 15 residues. Between the trimmed V and J ends, which lost 0 bases and 2 bases, there was a span of 11 bases. CDR3 sequence: CASSVATRLNYGYTF. In DNA, the CDR3 is TGTGCCAGCAGCGTAGCTACCCGACTAAACTATGGCTACACCTTC.

For this clonotype: At one end, the junction sequence differs from germline, possibly due to a read error. J is TRBJ2-2 and V is TRBV12-3 or TRBV12-4; 10 bases fit TRBD1. This CDR3 is 15 amino acids long. DNA for the CDR3: TGTGCCAGCAGAGGCCGGGACAGGGGTACCGGGGAGCTGGTTTTT. This sequence encodes CASRGRDRGTGELVF.

This clonotype was recorded many times. The CDR3 here is CASSIRTGAIEGTDTQYF. The CDR3 nucleotides read TGTGCCAGCAGCATTCGAACAGGGGCGATTGAGGGCACAGATACGCAGTATTTT. The V call is TRBV11-3, the J call TRBJ2-3; 7 bases fit TRBD1. J gave up 1 base and V 5 bases, and 15 bases lay outside the gene matches. Germline values: CDR1 SGHNT, CDR2 YENEEA. The CDR3 extends over 18 amino acids.

This clonotype was counted only a few times. The chain has TRBV11-1 and TRBJ1-1; no firm D call. With 6 bases removed from V and 7 bases from J, the gap between germline ends came to 9 bases. This CDR3 has 11 amino acids. Germline lookup yields CDR1 SGHAT and CDR2 FQDESV (reference sequence). CDR3 nucleotide sequence: TGTGCCAGCAGGGGATTAGATGAAGCTTTCTTT. Protein product: CASRGLDEAFF.

In the case of this clonotype: This may stem from a read error, because a much larger clone lies one nucleotide away. The V gene is TRBV27, the J gene TRBJ1-6; the match to TRBD1 covers 10 bases. This CDR3 has 14 residues. The germline V gene encodes CDR1 MNHEY and CDR2 SMNVEV (reference sequence). CDR3 loop: CASSRQGADSPPHF. The CDR3 region has the DNA TGTGCCAGCAGCCGACAGGGGGCGGATTCACCCCCCCACTTT.

As to this clonotype: Sequence at one end of the junction differs from germline and may be a read error. This chain's CDR3 is CASQDAPYNEKFF. DNA of the CDR3: TGTGCCAGCCAGGACGCCCCTTACAATGAGAAGTTCTTC. The chain links TRBV28 to TRBJ2-1, with unresolved D. The CDR3 runs to 13 residues. In germline, CDR1 is MDHEN, CDR2 SYDVKM. The full variable domain, its missing parts supplied by reference TRBV28 and TRBJ2-1, is DVKVTQSSRYLVKRTGEKVFLECVQDMDHENMFWYRQDPGLGLRLIYFSYDVKMKEKGDIPEGYSVSREKKERFSLILESASTNQTSMYLCASQDAPYNEKFFGPGTRLTVL.

This clonotype was observed a few times. The V and J genes are TRBV9 and TRBJ2-7, with 7 positions matching TRBD2. Looked up from germline, CDR1 is SGDLS and CDR2 is YYNGEE. Trimming at V came to 0 bases and at J to 6 bases, leaving 6 bases not matched to a gene. This CDR3 comprises 14 residues. This chain's CDR3 is CASSVVAGAAEQYF. The CDR3, as DNA: TGTGCCAGCAGCGTAGTTGCGGGAGCAGCCGAGCAGTACTTC.

This clonotype turned up a few times. A much larger clone lies one base from this, so it may be a read error. The V call is TRBV28, the J call TRBJ2-7; 9 bases agree with TRBD2. V shed 5 bases and J 2 bases; nucleotides not matched to a gene: 7. In germline, CDR1 is MDHEN, CDR2 SYDVKM. The CDR3 runs to 15 residues. CDR3 amino acids: CASSLPSGGTYEQYF. The CDR3 DNA sequence: TGTGCCAGCAGTCTTCCCAGCGGGGGGACCTACGAGCAGTACTTC.

This clonotype was detected ten times or more. The J gene is TRBJ2-1, the V gene TRBV29-1, with TRBD2 identical over 9 bases. With 4 bases clipped from V and 9 bases from J, the junction kept 10 bases outside the gene matches. CDR1 and CDR2 (germline): SQVTM, ANQGSEA. The CDR3 loop spans 14 amino acids. Here the CDR3 DNA reads TGCAGCGTTGTATTAGCGGGAGAGATCCGTGAGCAGTTCTTC. This codes for CSVVLAGEIREQFF.

This clonotype was seen only a few times. V gene TRBV28 combines with J gene TRBJ1-1; D is uncertain. V was cut by 3 bases and J by 1 base, with 3 bases left in between. The CDR3 runs to 12 residues. CDR1 and CDR2 from the germline V gene are MDHEN and SYDVKM. The CDR3 DNA reads as TGTGCCAGCAGTTTGAGGAACACTGAAGCTTTCTTT. This sequence encodes CASSLRNTEAFF.

CDR3 DNA sequence: TGTGCCAGCAGCACACCCCGCCTAGCGGGAGTGAGGAATGAGCAGTTCTTC. It translates to CASSTPRLAGVRNEQFF. The chain combines TRBV5-3 with TRBJ2-1; 10 positions match TRBD2. TRBV5-3 is an ORF; its function is uncertain. This CDR3 spans 17 amino acids. Trimming at V came to 8 bases and at J to 7 bases, leaving 18 bases not matched to a gene.